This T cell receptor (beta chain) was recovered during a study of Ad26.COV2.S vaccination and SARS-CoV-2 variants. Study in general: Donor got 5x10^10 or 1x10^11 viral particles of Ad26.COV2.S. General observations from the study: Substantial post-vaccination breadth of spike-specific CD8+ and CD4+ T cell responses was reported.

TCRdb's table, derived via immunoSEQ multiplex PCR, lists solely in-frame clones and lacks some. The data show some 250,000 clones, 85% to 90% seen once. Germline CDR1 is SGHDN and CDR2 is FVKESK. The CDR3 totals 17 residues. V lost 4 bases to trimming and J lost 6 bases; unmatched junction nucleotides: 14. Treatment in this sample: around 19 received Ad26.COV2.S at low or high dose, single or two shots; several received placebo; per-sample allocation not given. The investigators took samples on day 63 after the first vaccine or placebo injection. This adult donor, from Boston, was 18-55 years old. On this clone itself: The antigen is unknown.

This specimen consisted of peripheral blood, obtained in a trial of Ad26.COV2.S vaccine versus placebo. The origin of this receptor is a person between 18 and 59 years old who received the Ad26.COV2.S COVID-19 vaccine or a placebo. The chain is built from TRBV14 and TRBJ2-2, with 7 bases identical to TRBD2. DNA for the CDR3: TGTGCCAGCAGCCCCAGTGGCTTGGGGAGGGTAGCCGGGGAGCTGTTTTTT. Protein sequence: CASSPSGLGRVAGELFF.